The rows below give T cell receptor beta chains drawn from one sample of a study of kidney transplant recipient with SARS-CoV-2 infection. TCRdb re-called the reads through MiXCR, storing one row per CDR3 protein. In the table there are 250,000 or so distinct CDR3 sequences, about 28% of which are singletons. The source was a blood sample, collected at baseline and on day 111 from a kidney transplant recipient. These receptors were collected from a young adult male patient who had COVID-19 and was a kidney transplant recipient. Some of the T cells might come from the graft donor. The CDR3 runs from the conserved cysteine through the conserved F or W. D genes are given only for firm matches. Some rows mark clone size as missing; the rest say once, few, many or name a class of expanded clone.

-	TRBV18	TRBJ1-2	-	CASSPSSGGLNCGYTF	TGTGCCAGCTCACCGAGTTCCGGGGGCCTGAACTGTGGCTACACCTTC
-	TRBV7-8	TRBJ1-5	many	CASSLVINQPQHF	TGTGCCAGCAGCTTAGTCATCAATCAGCCCCAGCATTTT
TRBD2	TRBV3-1	TRBJ2-3	-	CASRRRVLAGATDTQYF	TGTGCCAGCAGGCGAAGGGTACTAGCGGGAGCCACAGATACGCAGTATTTT
-	TRBV6-5	TRBJ2-5	many	CASSYSKQGQGETQYF	TGTGCCAGCAGTTACTCGAAGCAGGGTCAGGGGGAGACCCAGTACTTC
TRBD2	TRBV25-1	TRBJ2-1	many	CASSALAGGLYNEQFF	TGTGCCAGCAGTGCCCTAGCGGGGGGCTTATACAATGAGCAGTTCTTC
-	TRBV11-2	TRBJ2-3	-	CASSLLAVGASLTDTQYF	TGTGCCAGCAGCTTATTAGCGGTAGGGGCTAGCCTGACAGATACGCAGTATTTT
TRBD1	TRBV28	TRBJ1-1	-	CASSRRGQTTEAFF	TGTGCCAGCAGTCGCAGGGGGCAGACCACTGAAGCTTTCTTT
-	TRBV9	TRBJ2-6	-	CASSVASGASVLTF	TGTGCCAGCAGCGTAGCCTCTGGGGCCAGCGTCCTGACTTTC
-	TRBV6-5	TRBJ1-2	many	CASSRLAECRKTYGYTF	TGTGCCAGCAGTAGACTTGCGGAATGTAGAAAGACCTATGGCTACACCTTC
-	TRBV20-1	TRBJ1-1	many	CSGGENTEAFF	TGCAGTGGGGGTGAGAACACTGAAGCTTTCTTT
-	TRBV3-2	TRBJ2-7	many	CATSRQGVNEQYF	TGTGCGACCTCCCGACAGGGCGTAAACGAGCAGTACTTC
-	TRBV20-1	TRBJ1-1	many	CSATGQRNTEAFF	TGCAGTGCGACCGGACAGCGAAACACTGAAGCTTTCTTT
TRBD2	TRBV20-1	TRBJ2-1	few	CSARDPSGTDHEQFF	TGCAGTGCTAGAGATCCTAGCGGGACAGATCATGAGCAGTTCTTC
-	TRBV9	TRBJ1-5	-	CASSVGGGQPQHF	TGTGCCAGCAGCGTAGGGGGTGGTCAGCCCCAGCATTTT
TRBD1	TRBV5-4	TRBJ1-2	-	CASSLGRQGATGYTF	TGTGCCAGCAGCTTGGGCCGACAGGGGGCAACAGGCTACACCTTC
TRBD1	TRBV13	TRBJ2-7	many	CASSLGAPGQGFYEQYF	TGTGCCAGCAGCTTAGGAGCGCCGGGACAGGGTTTCTACGAGCAGTACTTC
-	TRBV5-8	TRBJ1-2	many	CASPNRHPRKTYGYTF	TGTGCCAGCCCAAATCGTCATCCACGAAAGACCTATGGCTACACCTTC
TRBD2	TRBV18	TRBJ2-1	many	CASSPPWSGAFSYNEQFF	TGTGCCAGCTCACCACCCTGGAGCGGGGCGTTCTCCTACAATGAGCAGTTCTTC
TRBD1	TRBV4-3	TRBJ2-3	many	CASSLEAGTGLSTQYF	TGCGCCAGCAGCTTAGAGGCAGGGACAGGGCTTAGTACGCAGTATTTT
TRBD2	TRBV20-1	TRBJ2-3	-	CSARDPETSGGTTDTQYF	TGCAGTGCTAGAGATCCTGAAACTAGCGGGGGAACCACAGATACGCAGTATTTT